Below, one T cell receptor (beta chain) is given with its context. Authors' analysis steps: Amplified reference gene primers provided the basis for estimating nucleated cell counts. Profiled with immunoSEQ multiplex PCR; TCRdb holds only in-frame clones, not every one. For V, J and clone size, that table is used; D and trimming come from the DNA. Of roughly 55,000 clones in the sample, 75% to 95% are singletons; the top ten hold around 14%. CDR3 length equals 16 residues. Germline-derived CDR1 and CDR2 are SNHLY and FYNNEI. Deletions cut 0 bases from V and 0 bases from J, with 9 bases between. The data belong to a study of blood T cell repertoires in COVID-19. Study at large: There were acute and convalescent COVID-19 samples, and they came from the United States, Italy and Spain. In each case, the material was cDNA or gDNA derived from T cells, B-cell-depleted T cells, or PBMCs.

The source is a human donor with active COVID-19. The donor label of this sample is uncertain. Source material: peripheral blood. The chain recombines TRBV2 with TRBJ2-1; no firm D call. CDR3 bases: TGTGCCAGCAGTGAAGCGCGAGCCTTCTCCTACAATGAGCAGTTCTTC. Translated: CASSEARAFSYNEQFF.